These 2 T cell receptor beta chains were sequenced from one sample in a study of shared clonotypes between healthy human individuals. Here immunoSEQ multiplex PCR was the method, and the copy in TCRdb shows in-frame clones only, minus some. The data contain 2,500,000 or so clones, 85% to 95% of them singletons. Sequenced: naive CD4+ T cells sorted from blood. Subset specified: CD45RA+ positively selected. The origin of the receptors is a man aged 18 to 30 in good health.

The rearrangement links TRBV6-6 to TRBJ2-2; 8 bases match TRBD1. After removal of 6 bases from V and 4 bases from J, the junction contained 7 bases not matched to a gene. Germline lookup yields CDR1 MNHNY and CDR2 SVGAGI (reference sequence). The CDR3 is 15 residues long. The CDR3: CASRPGTGGTGELFF. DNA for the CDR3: TGTGCCAGCAGGCCCGGGACAGGAGGCACCGGGGAGCTGTTTTTT.

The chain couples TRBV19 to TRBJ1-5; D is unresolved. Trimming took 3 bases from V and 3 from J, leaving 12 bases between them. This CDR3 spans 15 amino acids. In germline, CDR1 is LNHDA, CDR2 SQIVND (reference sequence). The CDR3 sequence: CASSILSGANQPQHF. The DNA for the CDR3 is TGTGCCAGTAGTATTTTGAGCGGAGCCAATCAGCCCCAGCATTTT.